A selection of T cell receptor beta chains follows, all from one sample in a study of shared clonotypes between healthy human individuals. TCRdb's copy holds only in-frame clones and misses some; the assay was immunoSEQ multiplex PCR. The sample lists fewer than 350,000 clones, roughly 84% occurring once. The sample consisted of memory CD8+ T cells sorted from blood. All receptors come from a man between 18 and 35 years old in good health. Both conserved end residues are part of each CDR3. D genes are given only for firm matches. Size is stated for part of the rows, as once, few or many counts, or as a class when the clone is expanded.

>once|TRBV27|NA|15|TRBJ2-7
CASAPKGGSHGEQYF
TGTGCCAGCGCACCTAAAGGAGGGTCGCACGGGGAGCAGTACTTC
>NA|TRBV19|TRBD1|14|TRBJ1-2
CASSSGQGWYGYTF
TGTGCCAGTAGCTCAGGACAGGGTTGGTATGGCTACACCTTC
>NA|TRBV30|TRBD2|13|TRBJ2-7
CAWGLAGVGEQYF
TGTGCCTGGGGACTAGCGGGAGTTGGTGAGCAGTACTTC
>once|TRBV29-1|NA|10|TRBJ2-7
CSVLDYEQYF
TGCAGCGTCCTAGACTACGAGCAGTACTTC
>NA|TRBV7-8|NA|13|TRBJ2-7
CASSLRSGYEQYF
TGTGCCAGCAGCTTAAGGTCCGGCTACGAGCAGTACTTC
>NA|TRBV4-1|TRBD1|14|TRBJ1-1
CASSHIQGAREAFF
TGCGCCAGCAGCCATATCCAGGGGGCGAGAGAGGCTTTCTTT
>NA|TRBV5-6|NA|14|TRBJ1-1
CASSFTRKDTEAFF
TGTGCCAGCAGCTTTACCAGAAAGGACACTGAAGCTTTCTTT
>NA|TRBV27|TRBD1|15|TRBJ1-5
CASSTTGQAGQPQHF
TGTGCCAGCAGTACCACCGGACAGGCGGGGCAGCCCCAGCATTTT
>NA|TRBV7-9|NA|15|TRBJ2-5
CASSFSGLLQETQYF
TGTGCCAGCAGCTTCTCAGGACTACTCCAAGAGACCCAGTACTTC
>NA|TRBV27|TRBD1|15|TRBJ1-5
CASSPRDRGPQPQHF
TGTGCCAGCAGTCCCCGCGACAGGGGGCCTCAGCCCCAGCATTTT
>NA|TRBV4-1|TRBD1|15|TRBJ1-6
CASSRKGQGSSPLHF
TGCGCCAGCAGCCGGAAGGGACAGGGGAGTTCACCCCTCCACTTT
>NA|TRBV10-3|TRBD1|18|TRBJ1-1
CASRTLVRGRGVGTEAFF
TGTGCCAGCAGGACCCTAGTGAGGGGGCGCGGGGTTGGAACTGAAGCTTTCTTT
>NA|TRBV11-2|TRBD2|15|TRBJ2-1
CASSLELAVDNEQFF
TGTGCCAGCAGCTTAGAACTAGCGGTAGACAATGAGCAGTTCTTC
>NA|TRBV4-3|NA|16|TRBJ1-4
CASSQDGGGAGEKLFF
TGCGCCAGCAGCCAAGATGGAGGGGGGGCTGGTGAAAAACTGTTTTTT
>NA|TRBV7-6|NA|13|TRBJ2-5
CASSLRFQETQYF
TGTGCCAGCAGCTTACGGTTCCAAGAGACCCAGTACTTC
>NA|TRBV4-2|NA|18|TRBJ2-7
CASSQSPLRGPYSYEQYF
TGTGCCAGCAGCCAATCCCCATTGCGGGGGCCGTACTCCTACGAGCAGTACTTC
>NA|TRBV27|TRBD2|14|TRBJ2-7
CASSLLATHYEQYF
TGTGCCAGCAGTCTACTAGCGACCCACTACGAGCAGTACTTC
>NA|TRBV7-3|NA|14|TRBJ2-3
CASSPRASTDTQYF
TGTGCCAGCAGCCCAAGGGCCAGCACAGATACGCAGTATTTT
>NA|TRBV6-5|NA|13|TRBJ1-5
CASSYSGTQPQHF
TGTGCCAGCAGTTACTCCGGGACTCAGCCCCAGCATTTT
>once|TRBV4-1|NA|14|TRBJ2-1
CASSPPRRYNEQFF
TGCGCCAGCAGCCCACCCCGGAGGTACAATGAGCAGTTCTTC
>NA|TRBV7-9|TRBD1|14|TRBJ1-1
CASSSWDRDTEAFF
TGTGCCAGCAGCTCCTGGGACAGGGACACTGAAGCTTTCTTT
>once|TRBV4-1|NA|22|TRBJ1-4
CASSQEVSLGFTTFATNEKLFF
TGCGCCAGCAGCCAAGAAGTATCTTTGGGGTTTACCACTTTTGCAACTAATGAAAAACTGTTTTTT
>once|TRBV7-8|NA|14|TRBJ2-7
CASSPTRGPYEQYF
TGTGCCAGCAGCCCCACCCGCGGCCCCTACGAGCAGTACTTC
>NA|TRBV2|TRBD1|16|TRBJ1-3
CASSIIRGPVGNTIYF
TGTGCCAGCTCTATAATCAGGGGGCCAGTTGGAAACACCATATATTTT
>NA|TRBV6-1|TRBD2|17|TRBJ2-5
CASSEAQVSGAQETQYF
TGTGCCAGCAGTGAAGCGCAAGTTAGCGGGGCTCAAGAGACCCAGTACTTC
>NA|TRBV7-8|TRBD1|13|TRBJ2-7
CASRGTEAYEQYF
TGTGCCAGCCGAGGGACAGAAGCCTACGAGCAGTACTTC
>NA|TRBV4-3|TRBD2|14|TRBJ2-5
CASSPRLAEETQYF
TGCGCCAGCAGCCCCAGACTAGCGGAAGAGACCCAGTACTTC
>NA|TRBV7-9|TRBD2|14|TRBJ2-1
CASSLGGSYNEQFF
TGTGCCAGCAGCTTAGGCGGGAGTTACAATGAGCAGTTCTTC
>NA|TRBV7-9|TRBD2|19|TRBJ2-1
CASSLPGTTIYPSSNEQFF
TGTGCCAGCAGCTTACCCGGGACTACGATCTATCCATCTAGCAATGAGCAGTTCTTC
>NA|TRBV4-1|NA|15|TRBJ2-7
CASSQDPSAVYEQYF
TGCGCCAGCAGCCAAGATCCTTCCGCCGTCTACGAGCAGTACTTC